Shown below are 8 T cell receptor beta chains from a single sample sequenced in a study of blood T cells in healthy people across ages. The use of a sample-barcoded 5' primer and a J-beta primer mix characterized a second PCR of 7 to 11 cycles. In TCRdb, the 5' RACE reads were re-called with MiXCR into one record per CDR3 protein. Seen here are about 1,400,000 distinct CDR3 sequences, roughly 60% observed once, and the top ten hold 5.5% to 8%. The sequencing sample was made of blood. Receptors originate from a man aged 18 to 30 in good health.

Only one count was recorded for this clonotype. As DNA, the CDR3 is TGTGCCAGCAGTTACGCCGACAACTATGGCTACACCTTC. Translating it yields CASSYADNYGYTF. This chain links TRBV6-6 with TRBJ1-2; D gene unclear. Germline values: CDR1 MNHNY, CDR2 SVGAGI (reference sequence). This CDR3 has 13 amino acids. The V gene lost 2 bases and the J gene lost 2 bases, with 6 bases spanning the gap.

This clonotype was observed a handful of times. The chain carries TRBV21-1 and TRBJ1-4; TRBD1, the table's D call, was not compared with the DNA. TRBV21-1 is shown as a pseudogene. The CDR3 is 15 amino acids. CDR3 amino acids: CASSKGGASNEKLFF. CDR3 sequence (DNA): TGTGCCAGCAGCAAGGGCGGGGCATCTAATGAAAAACTGTTTTTT.

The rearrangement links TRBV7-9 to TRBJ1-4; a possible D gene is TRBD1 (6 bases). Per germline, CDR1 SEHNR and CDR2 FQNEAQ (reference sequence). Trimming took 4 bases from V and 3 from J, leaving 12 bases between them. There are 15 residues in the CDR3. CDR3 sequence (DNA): TGTGCCAGCAGCTACCTGGGGGCTTCTAATGAAAAACTGTTTTTT. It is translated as CASSYLGASNEKLFF.

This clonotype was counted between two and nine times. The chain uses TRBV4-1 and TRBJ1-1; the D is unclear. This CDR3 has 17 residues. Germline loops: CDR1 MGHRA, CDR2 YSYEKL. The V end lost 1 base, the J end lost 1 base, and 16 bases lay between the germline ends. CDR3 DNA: TGCGCCAGCAGCCAAGGGGTGACCGGACCCAGGAACACTGAAGCTTTCTTT. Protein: CASSQGVTGPRNTEAFF.

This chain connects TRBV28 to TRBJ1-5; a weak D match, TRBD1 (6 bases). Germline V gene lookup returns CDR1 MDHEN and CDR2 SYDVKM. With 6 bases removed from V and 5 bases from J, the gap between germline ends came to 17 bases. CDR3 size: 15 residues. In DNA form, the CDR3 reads TGTGCCAGCAGCTTAAGGGGGGGGGGAGATCAGCCCCAGCATTTT. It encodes CASSLRGGGDQPQHF.

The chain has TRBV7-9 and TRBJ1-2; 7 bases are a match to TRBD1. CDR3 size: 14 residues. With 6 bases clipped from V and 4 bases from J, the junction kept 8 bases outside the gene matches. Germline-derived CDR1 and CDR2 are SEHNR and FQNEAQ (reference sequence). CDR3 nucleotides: TGTGCCAGCAGTCCACGACAGGGTGGCTATGGCTACACCTTC. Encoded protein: CASSPRQGGYGYTF.

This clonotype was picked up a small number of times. CDR3 residues: CASSYAGGGQFF. Here the CDR3 DNA reads TGTGCCAGCAGTTACGCTGGGGGGGGGCAGTTCTTC. The chain employs TRBV6-5 and TRBJ2-1, with 7 bases aligning to TRBD2. V lost 2 bases to trimming and J lost 12 bases; unmatched junction nucleotides: 4. The CDR3 is made up of 12 amino acids. Per the germline V gene, CDR1 is MNHEY and CDR2 is SVGAGI.

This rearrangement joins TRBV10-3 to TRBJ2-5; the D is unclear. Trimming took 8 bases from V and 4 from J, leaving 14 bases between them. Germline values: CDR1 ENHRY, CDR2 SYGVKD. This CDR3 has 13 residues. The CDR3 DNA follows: TGTGCCATCGCAAGTCAAGTGGGAGAGACCCAGTACTTC. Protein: CAIASQVGETQYF.